These 30 T cell receptor beta chains share one sample of origin, sequenced in a study of post-analysis software for immune sequencing data. Study-wide results and limits: In patients, five TRBV segments were more frequent than in controls, with TRBV5-6, TRBV5-1 and TRBV20-1 among them.

Antigens for these TCRs are unknown. Incorporated into the TCR beta cDNA libraries were unique molecular identifiers, which served to reduce PCR and sequencing biases. TCRdb analysed the PCR reads with MiXCR anew, one entry per CDR3 protein. In the table there are hundreds of thousands of distinct CDR3 sequences, around 64% of which are singletons. The sequencing input was blood. Receptor source: a girl aged 2 to 9 with multiple sclerosis.

The rearrangement links TRBV2 to TRBJ2-3, with D unclear. This CDR3 has 10 residues. V was trimmed by 8 bases and J by 10 bases, leaving 10 bases between them. Germline-derived CDR1 and CDR2 are SNHLY and FYNNEI. As DNA, the CDR3 is TGTGCCAGCTCACACGGGTCGCAGTATTTT. Protein product: CASSHGSQYF. The full variable domain, rest sourced from reference TRBV2 and TRBJ2-3, is EPEVTQTPSHQVTQMGQEVILRCVPISNHLYFYWYRQILGQKVEFLVSFYNNEISEKSEIFDDQFSVERPDGSNFTLKIRSTKLEDSAMYFCASSHGSQYFGPGTRLTVL.

The V and J genes are TRBV6-5 and TRBJ2-2; tentative D call: TRBD2 (6 bases). V lost 6 bases, J lost 5 bases, and 16 bases lay in between. The CDR3 runs to 15 residues. Germline values: CDR1 MNHEY, CDR2 SVGAGI. This chain's CDR3 is CASRFYGGATGELFF. The CDR3 DNA follows: TGTGCCAGCAGATTCTATGGCGGGGCTACCGGGGAGCTGTTTTTT.

This clonotype turned up a few times. V is TRBV5-5 and J is TRBJ1-6; tentative D call: TRBD1 (6 bases). V was trimmed by 0 bases and J by 6 bases, leaving 10 bases between them. Germline CDR1 reads SGHKS; CDR2 reads YYEKEE (reference sequence). CDR3 length: 15 residues. The CDR3 sequence: CASSLGAGANSPLHF. For the CDR3, the DNA is TGTGCCAGCAGCTTGGGTGCAGGGGCTAATTCACCCCTCCACTTT.

This clonotype was detected only once. V is TRBV5-1 and J is TRBJ2-3, with D tentatively TRBD2 (5 bases). Germline V CDR1 and CDR2: SGHRS, YFSETQ. The CDR3 covers 12 residues. Trimming pared 3 bases from V and 10 bases from J, leaving 12 bases between. For the CDR3, the DNA is TGCGCCAGCAGCTCCGCTCGGGATGCGCAGTATTTT. Its protein product is CASSSARDAQYF.

The rearrangement uses TRBV6-5 and TRBJ2-7; D possibly uses TRBD1 or TRBD2 (9 bases each). The germline V gene has CDR1 MNHEY and CDR2 SVGAGI. The CDR3 has 16 amino acids. The germline V and J ends were trimmed by 6 bases and 2 bases, with 20 bases remaining between them. The chain's CDR3 is CASRRGGQGMTYEQYF. The CDR3 DNA is TGTGCCAGCAGGCGGGGGGGACAGGGTATGACCTACGAGCAGTACTTC.

A note on this clonotype: One end of the junction does not line up with germline, which may come from a read error. The genes are TRBV12-3 or TRBV12-4 and TRBJ1-2, with unresolved D. This CDR3 comprises 11 residues. The CDR3 protein is CASTLGSGCTF. The CDR3 coding sequence is TGTGCCAGCACCCTGGGTAGTGGCTGCACCTTC.

This clonotype appeared a few times. The gene calls are TRBV25-1 and TRBJ1-4; the D is unclear. Per the germline V gene, CDR1 is MGHDK and CDR2 is SYGVNS. The CDR3 is made up of 11 amino acids. V was trimmed by 4 bases and J by 5 bases, leaving 2 bases between them. The CDR3 region is CASSGNEKLFF. CDR3 sequence (DNA): TGTGCCAGCAGTGGGAATGAAAAACTGTTTTTT.

The chain employs TRBV6-6 and TRBJ2-7, with D maybe TRBD2 (6 bases). Germline V gene sequence: CDR1 MNHNY, CDR2 SVGAGI (reference sequence). V was shortened by 5 bases and J by 5 bases, with 16 bases between the two germline ends. The CDR3 sequence is 14 residues long. CDR3 bases: TGTGCCAGCAGTCCGCTGGGAGGCAATGACGAGCAGTACTTC. It codes for CASSPLGGNDEQYF.

J is TRBJ1-1 and V is TRBV7-2, with D possibly TRBD1 on 5 matching bases. The CDR3 has 12 residues. The germline V gene encodes CDR1 SGHTA and CDR2 FQGNSA. V gave up 6 bases and J gave up 3 bases, with 8 bases separating them. The CDR3, as DNA: TGTGCCAGCAGGACAGTTCACACTGAAGCTTTCTTT. This translates into CASRTVHTEAFF.

J is TRBJ1-2 and V is TRBV29-1; D gene ambiguous. CDR3 length equals 12 residues. Trimming cost V 5 bases and J 3 bases, with 10 bases left between them. Germline lookup yields CDR1 SQVTM and CDR2 ANQGSEA. As DNA, the CDR3 is TGCAGCGTTCGGACCACTGACTATGGCTACACCTTC. Translated, it gives CSVRTTDYGYTF.

CDR3 DNA sequence: TGTGCCAGCAGTTTCGAAGCGGGAGTGGAAGAAAACATTCAGTACTTC. Translation: CASSFEAGVEENIQYF. The chain recombines TRBV12-3 or TRBV12-4 with TRBJ2-4, with 8 bases identical to TRBD2. CDR3 length: 16 residues. J was trimmed by 5 bases and V by 3 bases; bases with no gene match: 9.

This clonotype was seen only a few times. V gene TRBV6-5 combines with J gene TRBJ2-5; 9 bases fit TRBD2. The CDR3 runs 15 residues. Germline assignment: CDR1 MNHEY and CDR2 SVGAGI. V lost 7 bases to trimming and J lost 3 bases; unmatched junction nucleotides: 9. The CDR3 reads CASILWRGGKETQYF. The CDR3 nucleotides read TGTGCCAGCATCTTATGGCGGGGGGGGAAAGAGACCCAGTACTTC.

This clonotype was counted a few times. The chain joins TRBV7-8 to TRBJ2-3; the D is unclear. The length of the CDR3 is 14 residues. Germline assignment: CDR1 SGHVS and CDR2 FQNEAQ. V was pared by 7 bases and J by 0 bases, with 11 bases between. The CDR3 nucleotides are TGTGCCAGCACCATCCCAGACAGCACAGATACGCAGTATTTT. This gives the protein CASTIPDSTDTQYF.

The V and J genes are TRBV28 and TRBJ2-3; D may be TRBD2 (5 bases). The CDR3 runs to 15 residues. Germline-derived CDR1 and CDR2 are MDHEN and SYDVKM. The V gene lost 5 bases and the J gene lost 2 bases, with 14 bases spanning the gap. The CDR3 loop is CASSPPAGLTDTQYF. In nucleotides, the CDR3 is TGTGCCAGCAGTCCCCCTGCGGGTCTCACAGATACGCAGTATTTT.

The chain couples TRBV2 to TRBJ2-4; D possibly corresponds to TRBD2 (5 bases). The CDR3 is made up of 14 amino acids. CDR1 is SNHLY and CDR2 is FYNNEI in the germline V gene. V was pared by 7 bases and J by 5 bases, with 15 bases between. DNA for the CDR3: TGTGCCAGCATATCTTCGTTGCGGGAAAACATTCAGTACTTC. It is translated as CASISSLRENIQYF.

This clonotype showed up just a few times. The rearrangement links TRBV6-1 to TRBJ2-3, with 8 bases that match TRBD1. The CDR3 is 15 residues long. Germline CDR1 and CDR2: MNHNS and SASEGT. V lost 6 bases to trimming and J lost 3 bases; unmatched junction nucleotides: 8. This chain's CDR3 is CASRRGTGGTDTQYF. The CDR3 bases are TGTGCCAGCAGGAGGGGAACAGGGGGGACAGATACGCAGTATTTT.

The chain couples TRBV9 to TRBJ2-1; TRBD2 matches 15 bases. The germline V gene encodes CDR1 SGDLS and CDR2 YYNGEE. CDR3 length: 17 residues. V lost 0 bases and J lost 10; bases outside the gene matches: 8. CDR3: CASSVGKGLAGGTEQFF. The CDR3 nucleotides read TGTGCCAGCAGCGTAGGTAAGGGACTAGCGGGAGGCACGGAGCAGTTCTTC.

This clonotype was recorded a few times. This chain uses TRBV9 with TRBJ2-7; possibly TRBD1 for D (6 bases). Germline CDR1 reads SGDLS; CDR2 reads YYNGEE. This CDR3 spans 13 amino acids. V lost 8 bases, J lost 2 bases, and 14 bases lay in between. In DNA, the CDR3 is TGTGCCAGTAGTGTCGGACAGACCTACGAGCAGTACTTC. This sequence encodes CASSVGQTYEQYF.

The chain recombines TRBV12-3 or TRBV12-4 with TRBJ1-6; D perhaps matches TRBD1 (5 bases). V lost 2 bases and J 6 bases, leaving 14 bases between the germline ends. The CDR3 runs to 16 residues. In DNA form, the CDR3 reads TGTGCCAGCAGTTTATATCCCCCGGGGACTAATTCACCCCTCCACTTT. Amino acids: CASSLYPPGTNSPLHF.

V is TRBV9 and J is TRBJ2-1; D remains unclear. Looked up from germline, CDR1 is SGDLS and CDR2 is YYNGEE. The CDR3 has 18 residues. The V end lost 0 bases, the J end lost 5 bases, and 21 bases lay between the germline ends. The CDR3 region is CASSVVPRSNGWNNEQFF. CDR3 in DNA: TGTGCCAGCAGCGTAGTTCCTAGGTCCAACGGTTGGAACAATGAGCAGTTCTTC.

Only a few counts were recorded for this clonotype. This rearrangement joins TRBV20-1 to TRBJ2-5; the match to TRBD2 covers 13 bases. This CDR3 spans 16 amino acids. Germline assignment: CDR1 DFQATT and CDR2 SNEGSKA (reference sequence). V gave up 6 bases and J gave up 2 bases; unmatched junction bases: 9. CDR3 bases: TGCAGTGCGAGGACTAGCGGGAGTGTTCGGCAAGAGACCCAGTACTTC. It is translated as CSARTSGSVRQETQYF.

V and J are TRBV29-1 and TRBJ2-4; D is unclear. The J call is in doubt because the DNA end fits TRBJ2-7 better. CDR3 length: 12 amino acids. Germline assignment: CDR1 SQVTM and CDR2 ANQGSEA. CDR3 DNA: TGCAGCGCTCGACTGGCATCCTACGAGCAGTACTTC. Translation gives CSARLASYEQYF.

The V and J genes are TRBV2 and TRBJ2-7; TRBD2 aligns across 9 bases. The CDR3 is 13 amino acids. V shed 6 bases and J 4 bases; nucleotides not matched to a gene: 4. The germline V gene has CDR1 SNHLY and CDR2 FYNNEI. CDR3 bases: TGTGCCAGCAGAGGGACTAGCAAGTACGAGCAGTACTTC. It yields the protein CASRGTSKYEQYF. Using reference TRBV2 and TRBJ2-7 for the parts outside the CDR3, the full variable domain is EPEVTQTPSHQVTQMGQEVILRCVPISNHLYFYWYRQILGQKVEFLVSFYNNEISEKSEIFDDQFSVERPDGSNFTLKIRSTKLEDSAMYFCASRGTSKYEQYFGPGTRLTVT.

J is TRBJ2-7 and V is TRBV7-6; a weak D match, TRBD2 (6 bases). This CDR3 has 16 residues. Germline V lookup: CDR1 SGHVS, CDR2 FNYEAQ. The V and J ends lost 5 bases and 6 bases respectively, with 23 bases between them. CDR3 in DNA: TGTGCCAGCAGCCCCCTCGCAACTAGCACCGCGGTCGAGCAGTACTTC. Translation: CASSPLATSTAVEQYF.

A single count supports this clonotype. The junction departs from the called germline gene at one end, perhaps through a read error. The V gene is TRBV7-2, the J gene TRBJ2-3; 12 nucleotides line up with TRBD1. CDR1 and CDR2 (germline): SGHTA, FQGNSA. This CDR3 comprises 16 residues. The CDR3 spells CASSAGQGAGTDTQYF. The CDR3 DNA sequence: TGTGCCAGCAGCGCGGGACAGGGGGCGGGCACAGATACACAGTATTTT.

This clonotype was counted between two and nine times. This chain uses TRBV7-9 with TRBJ2-4; 9 bases are a match to TRBD2. The closer fit of TRBJ2-7 to the DNA end suggests the J call may be wrong. Germline CDR1 is SEHNR and CDR2 is FQNEAQ (reference sequence). The CDR3 sequence is 13 residues long. CDR3 nucleotide sequence: TGTGCCAGCAGCCGACTAGCGGATTACGAGCAGTACTTC. Protein: CASSRLADYEQYF.

This clonotype appeared a few times. Here the CDR3 reads CAISRDYEQYF. The CDR3 bases are TGTGCCATCAGTCGAGACTACGAGCAGTACTTC. The J gene is TRBJ2-7, the V gene TRBV10-3, with D hard to call. V dropped 5 bases and J dropped 3 bases, with 5 bases sitting between them. Germline CDR1 is ENHRY and CDR2 is SYGVKD. The CDR3 has 11 amino acids.

A remark on this clonotype: Mismatch with germline at one junction end may stem from a read error. The chain recombines TRBV6-6 with TRBJ2-1, with D unresolved. CDR1 is MNHNY and CDR2 is SVGAGI in the germline V gene (reference sequence). This CDR3 has 12 amino acids. The CDR3 sequence is CASTYGTNEQFF. The CDR3 nucleotides read TGTGCCAGCACTTACGGAACCAATGAGCAGTTCTTC.

This clonotype was observed a few times. This chain uses TRBV12-3 or TRBV12-4 with TRBJ1-1, with a tentative D call TRBD1 (6 bases). Trimming stripped 4 bases from V and 4 bases from J, with 10 bases between. This CDR3 is built from 13 residues. CDR3 nucleotide sequence: TGTGCCAGCAGTTCTAGAGGGGGCACTGAAGCTTTCTTT. This codes for CASSSRGGTEAFF.

This chain links TRBV5-1 with TRBJ2-1, with no clear D. V shed 0 bases and J shed 10 bases, with 5 bases lying between them. The CDR3 runs to 11 residues. CDR1 is SGHRS, CDR2 YFSETQ, per germline. The CDR3 DNA sequence: TGCGCCAGCAGCTTGGCCAAAGAGCAGTTCTTC. Its protein is CASSLAKEQFF. The variable domain in full, completed from reference TRBV5-1 and TRBJ2-1, reads KAGVTQTPRYLIKTRGQQVTLSCSPISGHRSVSWYQQTPGQGLQFLFEYFSETQRNKGNFPGRFSGRQFSNSRSEMNVSTLELGDSALYLCASSLAKEQFFGPGTRLTVL.